The present T cell receptor beta chain was sequenced within a study of T cell repertoires and HLA-DP antigens. The CDR3 is made up of 15 amino acids. V shed 6 bases and J 1 base; nucleotides not matched to a gene: 3. Germline V gives CDR1 KGHSH, CDR2 LQKENI. Profiling relied on immunoSEQ multiplex PCR, and the TCRdb table lists in-frame clones only, not all of them. The table has 90,000 to 130,000 clones, roughly 92% seen once; the top ten hold about 0.3%. As to this clone: Its specificity is not known.

The rearrangement links TRBV18 to TRBJ1-5, with 10 bases that match TRBD1. Sequencing was done on a sample of CD4+ T cells from PBMCs. The source is a woman between 18 and 30 years old in good health and CMV-seronegative. DNA for the CDR3: TGTGCCAGCTCGGAGACAGGGGGCAGCAATCAGCCCCAGCATTTT. Its protein is CASSETGGSNQPQHF.